These 16 T cell receptor beta chains were all obtained from the same sample, sequenced in a study of shared clonotypes between healthy human individuals. Sequencing was performed with immunoSEQ multiplex PCR; in TCRdb, only in-frame clones are kept and a portion is missing. The repertoire holds 2 million to 3 million clones, with under 95% as singletons. Material for sequencing was naive CD4+ T cells from PBMCs. Subset of the sample: CD45RA+ positively selected. Source of these receptors: a man younger than 35 in good health. Some clones in this sample may be carry-over from other donors' samples.

For the CDR3, the DNA is TGTGCCAGCTCACCCACTCGCGCCTATAATTCACCCCTCCACTTT. It encodes CASSPTRAYNSPLHF. The chain is built from TRBV18 and TRBJ1-6; D gene unclear. The CDR3 runs to 15 residues. The germline V gene encodes CDR1 KGHSH and CDR2 LQKENI. V lost 3 bases and J 2 bases, leaving 8 bases between the germline ends.

This clone has just one count. The chain carries TRBV7-2 and TRBJ2-1; no definite D call. V shed 1 base and J shed 4 bases, with 11 bases lying between them. This CDR3 is 15 amino acids long. CDR1 SGHTA and CDR2 FQGNSA come from the germline V gene. The CDR3 region has the DNA TGTGCCAGCAGCTTAGGATTGGTAGCATACAATGAGCAGTTCTTC. Amino acid sequence: CASSLGLVAYNEQFF.

This clone was found once. The CDR3 reads CASSLDRFNTEAFF. The CDR3 bases are TGTGCCAGCAGCTTGGACAGGTTTAACACTGAAGCTTTCTTT. This chain joins TRBV5-4 and TRBJ1-1; D is possibly TRBD1 (5 bases). The germline gives CDR1 SGHNT, CDR2 YYREEE (reference sequence). Trimming took off 0 bases at V and 2 bases at J, with 8 bases between the two ends. The length of the CDR3 is 14 residues.

This clone appeared once. The chain has TRBV11-2 and TRBJ2-1; TRBD2 matches 14 bases. The CDR3 extends over 19 amino acids. Germline V CDR1 and CDR2: SGHAT, FQNNGV. V was clipped by 0 bases and J by 5 bases; unmatched bases: 9. Here the CDR3 DNA reads TGTGCCAGCAGCTTAGATCCCGGGACTAGCGGGAGCTTTAACAATGAGCAGTTCTTC. Amino acid sequence: CASSLDPGTSGSFNNEQFF.

The chain joins TRBV4-3 to TRBJ2-3; D uncertain. Germline CDR1 reads LGHNA; CDR2 reads YSLEER. V shed 0 bases and J shed 0 bases, with 16 bases lying between them. The CDR3 has 18 residues. CDR3 residues: CASSQELIGSASTDTQYF. CDR3 bases: TGCGCCAGCAGCCAAGAGTTAATAGGCAGCGCTAGCACAGATACGCAGTATTTT.

The rearrangement joins TRBV5-4 to TRBJ2-2, with 8 nucleotides matching TRBD2. J gave up 7 bases and V 0 bases, and 8 bases lay outside the gene matches. This CDR3 is built from 16 residues. Germline-derived CDR1 and CDR2 are SGHNT and YYREEE (reference sequence). The chain's CDR3 is CASSLAGGPRSGELFF. The CDR3 bases are TGTGCCAGCAGCTTGGCGGGAGGGCCAAGGAGCGGGGAGCTGTTTTTT.

In regard to this clone: This CDR3 is also generated by other DNA sequences in the sample. CDR3 sequence: CASSVEGGRSYEQYF. The CDR3 nucleotides read TGTGCCAGCAGCGTAGAGGGCGGGAGGAGCTACGAGCAGTACTTC. The genes are TRBV9 and TRBJ2-7; TRBD2 agrees at 8 bases. This CDR3 comprises 15 residues. V dropped 0 bases and J dropped 3; count of bases not matched to a gene: 5. Germline loops: CDR1 SGDLS, CDR2 YYNGEE.

V and J are TRBV4-1 and TRBJ2-6; 8 bases agree with TRBD1. Germline V gene lookup returns CDR1 MGHRA and CDR2 YSYEKL. The length of the CDR3 is 16 residues. V lost 3 bases to trimming and J lost 2 bases; unmatched junction nucleotides: 3. As DNA, the CDR3 is TGCGCCAGCAGCCAGAAACAGGGGGCTGGGGCCAACGTCCTGACTTTC. This translates into CASSQKQGAGANVLTF.

The J gene is TRBJ1-1, the V gene TRBV7-9; unclear D gene. Germline V gene sequence: CDR1 SEHNR, CDR2 FQNEAQ (reference sequence). There are 15 residues in the CDR3. Trimming left V 5 bases short and J 3 bases short, with 16 bases between. CDR3 bases: TGTGCCAGCAGCCCTCTCGTATTAAGGGACACTGAAGCTTTCTTT. This gives the protein CASSPLVLRDTEAFF.

As concerns this clone: Other DNA sequences in the sample encode the same CDR3. This chain connects TRBV5-4 to TRBJ2-1; D gene uncertain. Trimming stripped 0 bases from V and 3 bases from J, with 7 bases between. The CDR3 is 14 residues long. CDR1 is SGHNT, CDR2 YYREEE, per germline (reference sequence). Written as DNA, the CDR3 is TGTGCCAGCAGCTTGGGCGGAGACTACAATGAGCAGTTCTTC. Translated, it gives CASSLGGDYNEQFF.

The chain recombines TRBV6-6 with TRBJ1-4; D gene ambiguous. The germline CDR1 and CDR2 sequences are MNHNY and SVGAGI (reference sequence). CDR3 length: 10 amino acids. With 2 bases removed from V and 16 bases from J, the gap between germline ends came to 8 bases. CDR3 in amino acids: CASSYEAKFF. The CDR3 DNA reads TGTGCCAGCAGTTACGAGGCAAAGTTTTTT.

The gene calls are TRBV6-5 and TRBJ2-6; D not certain. With 5 bases removed from V and 1 base from J, the gap between germline ends came to 6 bases. The CDR3 runs to 14 residues. Germline loops: CDR1 MNHEY, CDR2 SVGAGI. The CDR3 DNA sequence: TGTGCCAGCAGTGAATGGTCTGGGGCCAACGTCCTGACTTTC. As protein: CASSEWSGANVLTF.

The chain recombines TRBV28 with TRBJ1-1; D is uncertain. Germline CDR1 MDHEN, CDR2 SYDVKM. Trimming cost V 4 bases and J 3 bases, with 18 bases left between them. The CDR3 has 16 amino acids. The CDR3 DNA reads as TGTGCCAGCAGTTCCAAGGGTGGCCCGAGGGACACTGAAGCTTTCTTT. This sequence encodes CASSSKGGPRDTEAFF.

The J gene is TRBJ2-7, the V gene TRBV5-4; D possibly corresponds to TRBD2 (6 bases). The CDR3 covers 13 residues. Looked up from germline, CDR1 is SGHNT and CDR2 is YYREEE (reference sequence). The germline V and J ends were trimmed by 6 bases and 3 bases, with 13 bases remaining between them. CDR3: CASIRLGHYEQYF. The DNA for the CDR3 is TGTGCCAGCATCCGACTAGGGCACTACGAGCAGTACTTC.

The gene calls are TRBV28 and TRBJ1-1, with D tentatively TRBD1 (5 bases). V lost 2 bases and J lost 6, with 19 bases in between. Germline V gene lookup returns CDR1 MDHEN and CDR2 SYDVKM. The CDR3 runs to 16 residues. CDR3 sequence: CASSLRNLGGRAEAFF. The CDR3 region has the DNA TGTGCCAGCAGTTTACGGAATCTGGGGGGGAGGGCTGAAGCTTTCTTT.

This clone showed up just a few times. The V and J genes are TRBV2 and TRBJ1-5; TRBD1 aligns across 7 bases. Trimming took 4 bases from V and 8 from J; bases not matched to a gene: 11. The CDR3 length is 15 residues. Germline V CDR1 and CDR2: SNHLY, FYNNEI. Written as DNA, the CDR3 is TGTGCCAGCAGTGGCGAGACAGGGATACTGGAGCCCCAGCATTTT. This encodes CASSGETGILEPQHF.